This TCR beta chain was documented in a study of blood T cell repertoires in COVID-19. About the research overall: T cells, B-cell-depleted T cells, or PBMCs supplied cDNA or gDNA.

The repertoire was sequenced with immunoSEQ multiplex PCR; TCRdb's copy has only in-frame clones and lacks some. The sample contains some 260,000 clones, about four fifths of which appear only once. This clone was observed a handful of times. Looked up from germline, CDR1 is ENHRY and CDR2 is SYGVKD. CDR3 length: 13 amino acids. The V and J ends lost 2 bases and 2 bases respectively, with 7 bases between them. The chain couples TRBV10-3 to TRBJ2-7; D perhaps matches TRBD1 (6 bases). The sequence was collected from an older man with acute or convalescent COVID-19. Sequenced material: peripheral blood. CDR3: CAISEAGAYEQYF. CDR3 bases: TGTGCCATCAGTGAGGCAGGGGCCTACGAGCAGTACTTC.